This paragraph reports one T cell receptor (beta chain). The record originates from a study of blood T cell repertoires in COVID-19. About the research overall: COVID-19 samples collected from the United States, Italy and Spain covered acute and convalescent phases. PBMCs, B-cell-depleted T cells, or T cells were the source of the cDNA or gDNA that made up the material.

Per the authors' pipeline: Reference gene primer amplification yielded estimated nucleated cell counts. TCRdb keeps only in-frame clones here, not all; method: immunoSEQ multiplex PCR. V, J and clone size derive from that table, while D and trimming were established from the DNA sequence. The sample contains 120,000 to 150,000 clones, roughly 82% of which appear only once. This receptor was taken from a human donor in a cohort sampled during active COVID-19. Input material: peripheral blood.

The CDR3 nucleotides read TGTGCCAGCAGCTTAACGGGGGGGCCGGGGGAGACCCAGTACTTC. This encodes CASSLTGGPGETQYF. This chain connects TRBV5-4 to TRBJ2-5, with 8 bases aligning to TRBD2. Unmatched junction bases numbered 8, after V lost 2 bases and J lost 5 bases. Per germline, CDR1 SGHNT and CDR2 YYREEE (reference sequence). The CDR3 runs to 15 residues.